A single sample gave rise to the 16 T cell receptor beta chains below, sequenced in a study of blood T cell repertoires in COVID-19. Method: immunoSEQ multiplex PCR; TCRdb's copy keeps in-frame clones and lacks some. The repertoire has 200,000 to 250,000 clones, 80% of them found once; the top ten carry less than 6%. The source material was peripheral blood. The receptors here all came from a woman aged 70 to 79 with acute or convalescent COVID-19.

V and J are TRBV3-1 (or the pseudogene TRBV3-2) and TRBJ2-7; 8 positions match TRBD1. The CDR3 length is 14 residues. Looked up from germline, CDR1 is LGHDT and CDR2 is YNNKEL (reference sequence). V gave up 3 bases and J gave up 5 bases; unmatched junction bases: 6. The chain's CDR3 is CASSQLDRVHEQYF. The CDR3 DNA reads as TGTGCCAGCAGCCAGTTGGACAGGGTCCACGAGCAGTACTTC.

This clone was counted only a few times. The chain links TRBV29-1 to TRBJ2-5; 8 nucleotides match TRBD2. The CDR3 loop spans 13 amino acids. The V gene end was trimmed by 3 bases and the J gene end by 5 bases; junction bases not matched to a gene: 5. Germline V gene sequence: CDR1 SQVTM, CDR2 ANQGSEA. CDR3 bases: TGCAGCGTTGAGGACGGACTAGCTGAGACCCAGTACTTC. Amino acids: CSVEDGLAETQYF.

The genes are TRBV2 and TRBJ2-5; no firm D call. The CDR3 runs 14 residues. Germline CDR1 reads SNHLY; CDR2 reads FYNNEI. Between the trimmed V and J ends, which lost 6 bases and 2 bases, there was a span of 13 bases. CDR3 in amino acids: CASSDWHRQETQYF. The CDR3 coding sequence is TGTGCCAGCAGCGACTGGCACCGACAAGAGACCCAGTACTTC.

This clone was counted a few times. The CDR3 region is CASSLSTGVSNQPQHF. The CDR3 DNA reads as TGTGCCAGCAGTTTATCGACAGGGGTGAGCAATCAGCCCCAGCATTTT. The rearrangement joins TRBV27 to TRBJ1-5, with 8 bases fitting TRBD1. This CDR3 region has 16 residues. Germline V gene data show CDR1 as MNHEY and CDR2 as SMNVEV (reference sequence). V was pared by 0 bases and J by 1 base, with 2 bases of the junction left unmatched.

The CDR3 DNA follows: TGTGCCTGGAGTGACGGGACAGAAGATGAAAAACTGTTTTTT. Residues: CAWSDGTEDEKLFF. The chain has TRBV30 and TRBJ1-4, with TRBD1 matching over 7 bases. There are 14 residues in the CDR3. Germline CDR1 is GTSNPN and CDR2 is SVGIG (reference sequence). After removal of 1 base from V and 6 bases from J, the junction contained 5 bases not matched to a gene.

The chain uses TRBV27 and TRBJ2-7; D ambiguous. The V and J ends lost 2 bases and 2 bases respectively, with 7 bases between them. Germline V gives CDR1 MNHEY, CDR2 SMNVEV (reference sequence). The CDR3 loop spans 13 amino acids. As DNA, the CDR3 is TGTGCCAGCAGTTTAAAACAGACCTACGAGCAGTACTTC. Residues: CASSLKQTYEQYF.

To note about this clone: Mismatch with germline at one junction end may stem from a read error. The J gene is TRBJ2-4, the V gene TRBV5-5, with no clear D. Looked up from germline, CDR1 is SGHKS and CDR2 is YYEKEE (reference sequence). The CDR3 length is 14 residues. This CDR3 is CASSLDPGGDIQYF. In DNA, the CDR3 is TGTGCCAGCAGTTTGGACCCCGGTGGAGACATTCAGTACTTC.

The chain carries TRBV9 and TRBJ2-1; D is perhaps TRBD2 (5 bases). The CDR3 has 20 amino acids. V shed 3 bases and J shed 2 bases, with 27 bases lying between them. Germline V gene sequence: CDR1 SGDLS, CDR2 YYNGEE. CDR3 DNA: TGTGCCAGCAGCGCCCTTGGGTGGAGACGAGGGAGTGGGACCTACAATGAGCAGTTCTTC. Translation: CASSALGWRRGSGTYNEQFF.

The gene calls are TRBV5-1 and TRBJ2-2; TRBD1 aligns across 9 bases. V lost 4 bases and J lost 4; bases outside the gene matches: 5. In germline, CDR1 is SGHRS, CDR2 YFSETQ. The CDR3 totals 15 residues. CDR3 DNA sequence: TGCGCCAGCAGCCCGAACAGGGGGCGCACCGGGGAGCTGTTTTTT. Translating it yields CASSPNRGRTGELFF.

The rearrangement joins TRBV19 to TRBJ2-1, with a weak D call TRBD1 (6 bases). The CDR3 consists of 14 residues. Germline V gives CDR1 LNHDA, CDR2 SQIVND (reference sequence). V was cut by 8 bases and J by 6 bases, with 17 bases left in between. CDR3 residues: CASHQSSTGNEQFF. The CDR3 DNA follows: TGTGCCAGTCATCAAAGCTCGACAGGCAATGAGCAGTTCTTC.

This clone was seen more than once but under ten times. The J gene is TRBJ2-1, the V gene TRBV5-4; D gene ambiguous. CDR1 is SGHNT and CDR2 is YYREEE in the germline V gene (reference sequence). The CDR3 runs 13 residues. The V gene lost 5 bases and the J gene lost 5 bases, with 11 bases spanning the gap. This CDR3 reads CASSLRNDNEQFF. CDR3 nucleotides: TGTGCCAGCAGTCTCAGAAATGACAATGAGCAGTTCTTC.

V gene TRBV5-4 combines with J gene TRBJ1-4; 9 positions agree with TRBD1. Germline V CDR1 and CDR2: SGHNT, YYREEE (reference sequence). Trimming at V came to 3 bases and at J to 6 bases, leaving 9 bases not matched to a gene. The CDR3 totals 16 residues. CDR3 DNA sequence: TGTGCCAGCAGCTCCGCCTCGGACAGGGGAGATGAAAAACTGTTTTTT. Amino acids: CASSSASDRGDEKLFF.

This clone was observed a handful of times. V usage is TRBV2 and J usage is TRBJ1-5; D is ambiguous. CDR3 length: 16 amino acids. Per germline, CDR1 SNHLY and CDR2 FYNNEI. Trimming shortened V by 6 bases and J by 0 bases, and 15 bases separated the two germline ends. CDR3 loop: CASSPLSLYSNQPQHF. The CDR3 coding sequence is TGTGCCAGCAGCCCCCTTAGCCTATATAGCAATCAGCCCCAGCATTTT. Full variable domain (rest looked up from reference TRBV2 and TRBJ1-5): EPEVTQTPSHQVTQMGQEVILRCVPISNHLYFYWYRQILGQKVEFLVSFYNNEISEKSEIFDDQFSVERPDGSNFTLKIRSTKLEDSAMYFCASSPLSLYSNQPQHFGDGTRLSIL.

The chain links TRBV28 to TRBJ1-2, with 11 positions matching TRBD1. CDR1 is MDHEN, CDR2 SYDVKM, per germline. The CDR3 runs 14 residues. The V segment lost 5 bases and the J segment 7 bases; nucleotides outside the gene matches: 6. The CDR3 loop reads CASSGGQGVSGYTF. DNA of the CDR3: TGTGCCAGCAGTGGGGGACAGGGGGTGAGTGGCTACACCTTC.

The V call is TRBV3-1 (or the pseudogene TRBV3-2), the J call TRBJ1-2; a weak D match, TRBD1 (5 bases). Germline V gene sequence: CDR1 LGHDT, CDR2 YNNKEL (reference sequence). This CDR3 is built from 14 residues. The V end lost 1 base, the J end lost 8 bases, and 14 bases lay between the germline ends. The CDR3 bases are TGTGCCAGCAGCCAAGTGTGGGGTGGGGGGGGCTACACCTTC. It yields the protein CASSQVWGGGGYTF.

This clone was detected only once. The CDR3 DNA follows: TGTGCCAGCAGAAGCCTAACCTCCTACAATGAGCAGTTCTTC. This encodes CASRSLTSYNEQFF. The V call is TRBV6-5, the J call TRBJ2-1; D is unresolved. The germline V gene encodes CDR1 MNHEY and CDR2 SVGAGI. CDR3 length: 14 residues. V shed 6 bases and J shed 0 bases, with 9 bases lying between them.